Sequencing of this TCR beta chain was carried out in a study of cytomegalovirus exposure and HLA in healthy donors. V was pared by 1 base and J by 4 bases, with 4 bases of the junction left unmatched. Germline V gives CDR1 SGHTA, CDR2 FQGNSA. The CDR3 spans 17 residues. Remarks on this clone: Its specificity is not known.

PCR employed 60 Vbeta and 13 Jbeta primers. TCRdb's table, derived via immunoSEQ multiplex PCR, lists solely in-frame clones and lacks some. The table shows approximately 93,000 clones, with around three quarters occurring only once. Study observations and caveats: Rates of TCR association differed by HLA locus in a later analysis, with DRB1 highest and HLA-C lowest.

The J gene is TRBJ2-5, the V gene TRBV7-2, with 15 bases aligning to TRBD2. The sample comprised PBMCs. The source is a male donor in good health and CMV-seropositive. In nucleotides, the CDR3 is TGTGCCAGCAGCTTAGTTGGACTAGCGGGGGGGCGAGAGACCCAGTACTTC. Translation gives CASSLVGLAGGRETQYF.